The 28 T cell receptor delta chains listed next were all sequenced from one sample in a study of gamma-delta chains in newborns, infants, children. TCRdb called clones from the reads again using CATT. The sample carries roughly 4,000 delta-chain clones, about 36% recorded once. The sequencing sample was made of blood. All receptors come from a child who received the measles vaccine.

V gene TRDV1 combines with J gene TRDJ1; 9 nucleotides line up with TRDD3. The germline CDR1 and CDR2 sequences are TSWWSYY and QGS. The CDR3 sequence is 19 residues long. V lost 0 bases to trimming and J lost 2 bases; unmatched junction nucleotides: 13. CDR3 residues: CALGELLSWGIGGTDKLIF. The CDR3, as DNA: TGTGCTCTTGGGGAACTCTTAAGTTGGGGGATAGGGGGTACCGATAAACTCATCTTT.

This clone ranks as medium-sized. The chain uses TRDV2 and TRDJ2; 11 bases are a match to TRDD3. The V and J ends lost 4 bases and 2 bases, in that order; junction bases with no gene match: 5. The CDR3 runs 16 residues. CDR1 GEAIGNYY and CDR2 EKD come from the germline V gene. CDR3 region: CACDPLGDTLTAQLFF. The CDR3 nucleotides are TGTGCCTGTGATCCCCTGGGGGATACCTTGACAGCACAACTCTTCTTT.

In its sample, this clone ranks as hyperexpanded. Other DNA sequences of this sample code for an identical CDR3. This chain links TRDV3 with TRDJ1; 7 bases are a match to TRDD3. The CDR3 covers 16 residues. Germline trimming cut 0 bases from V and 1 base from J; bases unmatched to any gene: 11. Germline loops: CDR1 TVYSNPD, CDR2 GDNSRS (reference sequence). CDR3 sequence (DNA): TGTGCCTTTAGAGGTGAAAGATGGGGGACCACCGATAAACTCATCTTT. Its protein product is CAFRGERWGTTDKLIF.

The J gene is TRDJ1, the V gene TRDV1; maybe TRDD2 (5 bases). The CDR3 has 13 residues. Trimming shortened V by 3 bases and J by 3 bases, and 8 bases separated the two germline ends. Germline V gene sequence: CDR1 TSWWSYY, CDR2 QGS. This chain's CDR3 is CALGDPYADKLIF. The CDR3 DNA follows: TGTGCTCTTGGGGACCCCTACGCCGATAAACTCATCTTT.

Worth noting for this clone: A read error may explain this, as a much larger clone is one base away. The chain recombines TRDV2 with TRDJ3; maybe TRDD3 (6 bases). The germline V gene has CDR1 GEAIGNYY and CDR2 EKD. This CDR3 contains 18 residues. CDR3 sequence: CACDTGGFSSWDTRQTFF. The CDR3 DNA follows: TGTGCCTGTGACACTGGGGGCTTCAGCTCCTGGGACACCCGACAGACGTTTTTC.

Notes on this clone: A junction boundary mismatches the germline segment, possibly from a read error. The rearrangement joins TRDV1 to TRDJ3, with TRDD2 as a possible D gene (6 bases). The germline V gene encodes CDR1 TSWWSYY and CDR2 QGS. The CDR3 loop spans 24 amino acids. The CDR3 nucleotides read TGTGCTCTTGGGGAACTAGTTGGGGCCTTCCCGGGGCAGGCACCCTCCTGGGACATCCGACAGATGTTTTTC. It is translated as CALGELVGAFPGQAPSWDIRQMFF.

This clone was picked up one time. This sequence joins TRDV3 and TRDJ1; 7 bases align to TRDD3. This CDR3 region has 16 residues. The ends lost 2 bases at V and 0 bases at J; junction bases unmatched: 12. Germline values: CDR1 TVYSNPD, CDR2 GDNSRS (reference sequence). For the CDR3, the DNA is TGTGCCTTTCGGAGGGGGATTGGAGGATACACCGATAAACTCATCTTT. This codes for CAFRRGIGGYTDKLIF.

The chain combines TRDV1 with TRDJ1, with D perhaps matching TRDD3 (6 bases). The CDR3 totals 17 residues. CDR1 TSWWSYY and CDR2 QGS come from the germline V gene. The V gene lost 0 bases and the J gene lost 3 bases, with 17 bases spanning the gap. Here the CDR3 reads CALGELIPLIRADKLIF. In nucleotides, the CDR3 is TGTGCTCTTGGGGAACTTATTCCCCTGATACGCGCCGATAAACTCATCTTT.

This clone was recorded a few times. The chain is built from TRDV1 and TRDJ1; 10 bases line up with TRDD3. Germline V gene lookup returns CDR1 TSWWSYY and CDR2 QGS. V shed 1 base, J shed 0 bases, and the junction held 14 bases outside the gene matches. The CDR3 has 20 residues. This chain's CDR3 is CALGEPTPVLGDWDTDKLIF. The CDR3 coding sequence is TGTGCTCTTGGGGAACCCACCCCCGTACTGGGGGATTGGGACACCGATAAACTCATCTTT.

The V gene is TRDV1, the J gene TRDJ1; weak D call: TRDD3 (6 bases). The CDR3 runs to 14 residues. V lost 2 bases, J lost 2 bases, and 9 bases lay in between. Germline assignment: CDR1 TSWWSYY and CDR2 QGS. The CDR3 DNA is TGTGCTCTTGGGGAAGGTTGGGGGACCGATAAACTCATCTTT. Residues: CALGEGWGTDKLIF.

CDR3 DNA sequence: TGTGCCTCTCTACCACTGGGGGATACGGGCGATAAACTCATCTTT. As protein: CASLPLGDTGDKLIF. The chain employs TRDV3 and TRDJ1; TRDD3 matches 13 bases. The ends lost 4 bases at V and 4 bases at J; junction bases unmatched: 9. This CDR3 region has 15 residues. In germline, CDR1 is TVYSNPD, CDR2 GDNSRS (reference sequence).

V usage is TRDV1 and J usage is TRDJ1, with 13 bases fitting TRDD3. V was clipped by 2 bases and J by 2 bases; unmatched bases: 14. There are 20 residues in the CDR3. Looked up from germline, CDR1 is TSWWSYY and CDR2 is QGS. Here the CDR3 DNA reads TGTGCTCTTGGGGAATACGTCCCCCGTACTGGGGGATACGGGACCGATAAACTCATCTTT. It is translated as CALGEYVPRTGGYGTDKLIF.

Note on this clone: A single base is all that separates this from a far larger clone, so a read error is likely. The chain employs TRDV1 and TRDJ1, with 9 nucleotides matching TRDD2. The germline gives CDR1 TSWWSYY, CDR2 QGS. This CDR3 is 20 amino acids long. CDR3 protein: CALGELSLPTGDCFCDELIF. The CDR3 DNA sequence: TGTGCTCTTGGGGAACTCAGCCTTCCTACGGGGGATTGCTTCTGCGATGAACTCATCTTT.

This clone was counted only a few times. This chain connects TRDV1 to TRDJ1; 9 bases fit TRDD2. V dropped 2 bases and J dropped 0; count of bases not matched to a gene: 22. The CDR3 contains 22 residues. Germline-derived CDR1 and CDR2 are TSWWSYY and QGS. The CDR3 nucleotides are TGTGCTCTTGGGGAAGTAGCTCCTTCCTACTTTGATGGGGGACCGGACACCGATAAACTCATCTTT. This gives the protein CALGEVAPSYFDGGPDTDKLIF.

This clone occurred a few times. The genes are TRDV1 and TRDJ1; the match to TRDD3 covers 10 bases. In germline, CDR1 is TSWWSYY, CDR2 QGS. The CDR3 loop spans 19 amino acids. The junction had 17 bases not matched to a gene; V was cut back by 5 bases and J by 2 bases. The CDR3 protein is CALGKGFLDWGIETDKLIF. Here the CDR3 DNA reads TGTGCTCTTGGGAAGGGGTTCCTGGACTGGGGGATTGAGACCGATAAACTCATCTTT.

V and J are TRDV1 and TRDJ1; D might be TRDD2 (6 bases). The germline V gene encodes CDR1 TSWWSYY and CDR2 QGS. The length of the CDR3 is 21 residues. V dropped 0 bases and J dropped 2 bases, with 28 bases sitting between them. In DNA, the CDR3 is TGTGCTCTTGGGGAACTAGGGGGGGTGTCCTACCGAAGGAGTAGGACCGATAAACTCATCTTT. It translates to CALGELGGVSYRRSRTDKLIF.

With respect to this clone: A read error may account for a junction end that differs from germline. This chain's CDR3 is CALGELLNGGHPLDILIF. The CDR3 nucleotides read TGTGCTCTTGGGGAACTTCTTAACGGGGGACACCCTCTCGATATACTCATCTTT. The chain has TRDV1 and TRDJ1; possible D gene TRDD3, 6 bases. The CDR3 is made up of 18 amino acids. CDR1 and CDR2 from the germline V gene are TSWWSYY and QGS.

This clone appeared a few times. The junction does not match germline at one end; this may be a read error. V usage is TRDV2 and J usage is TRDJ3; a weak D match, TRDD3 (5 bases). There are 18 residues in the CDR3. The V gene's germline CDR1 is GEAIGNYY and CDR2 EKD. The CDR3 reads CACDPVVLNPWDSRQMFF. The CDR3 DNA reads as TGTGCCTGTGACCCTGTCGTACTGAATCCCTGGGACTCCCGACAGATGTTTTTC.

This chain uses TRDV1 with TRDJ1, with D possibly being TRDD3 (7 bases). The germline V and J ends were trimmed by 2 bases and 0 bases, with 25 bases remaining between them. In germline, CDR1 is TSWWSYY, CDR2 QGS. This CDR3 comprises 20 residues. In nucleotides, the CDR3 is TGTGCTCTTGGGGAAAACTCTCTCCTACCTTACTGGGGATACACCGATAAACTCATCTTT. Residues: CALGENSLLPYWGYTDKLIF.

The chain links TRDV1 to TRDJ1; 7 bases line up with TRDD3. Germline CDR1 reads TSWWSYY; CDR2 reads QGS. CDR3 length: 20 residues. Losses at the gene ends were 1 base for V and 0 bases for J; bases not matched to a gene: 17. CDR3 nucleotide sequence: TGTGCTCTTGGGGAACCCGGTACCTGGGGGCTGACTGATTACACCGATAAACTCATCTTT. As protein: CALGEPGTWGLTDYTDKLIF.

This clone came up a few times. The chain links TRDV1 to TRDJ1, with 8 bases matching TRDD3. The CDR3 spans 22 residues. Germline CDR1 is TSWWSYY and CDR2 is QGS. After removal of 0 bases from V and 3 bases from J, the junction contained 24 bases not matched to a gene. CDR3: CALGELIGKSYVGDLVSDKLIF. The CDR3 region has the DNA TGTGCTCTTGGGGAACTAATTGGAAAGTCCTACGTGGGGGATCTTGTCTCCGATAAACTCATCTTT.

The rearrangement links TRDV2 to TRDJ1, with TRDD3 matching over 11 bases. Trimming took 1 base from V and 12 from J; bases not matched to a gene: 6. This CDR3 has 13 amino acids. Per the germline V gene, CDR1 is GEAIGNYY and CDR2 is EKD. As DNA, the CDR3 is TGTGCCTGTGACACTGGGGGATACGGGTTAGTCATCTTT. It specifies CACDTGGYGLVIF.

The chain recombines TRDV2 with TRDJ3; 8 nucleotides agree with TRDD3. CDR1 is GEAIGNYY and CDR2 is EKD in the germline V gene. This CDR3 comprises 24 residues. Trimming at V came to 0 bases and at J to 0 bases, leaving 21 bases not matched to a gene. Written as DNA, the CDR3 is TGTGCCTGTGACACCGGCTTTCAAGACTACTGGGGGTTCCTAGGCTCCTGGGACACCCGACAGATGTTTTTC. Protein sequence: CACDTGFQDYWGFLGSWDTRQMFF.

In its sample, this clone is medium-sized (0.01 to 0.1%). The chain recombines TRDV2 with TRDJ1; TRDD3 agrees at 8 bases. V gave up 3 bases and J gave up 3 bases; unmatched junction bases: 14. The CDR3 runs 17 residues. Germline CDR1 reads GEAIGNYY; CDR2 reads EKD. The CDR3 region has the DNA TGTGCCTGTGACCCAGTACTGGGGGCCCCGGGCGCCGATAAACTCATCTTT. Translated, it gives CACDPVLGAPGADKLIF.

The genes are TRAV29/DV5 and TRDJ1; D is perhaps TRDD2 (6 bases). The CDR3 has 19 residues. Trimming pared 0 bases from V and 2 bases from J, leaving 26 bases between. Germline assignment: CDR1 NSMFDY and CDR2 ISSIKDK. DNA of the CDR3: TGTGCAGCAAGCGCGAGGGTCCTACGTACCGTTCCCCTAACCGATAAACTCATCTTT. This encodes CAASARVLRTVPLTDKLIF.

This clone came up a few times. This CDR3 is also generated by other DNA sequences in the sample. This rearrangement joins TRDV1 to TRDJ1, with TRDD3 identical over 11 bases. The germline gives CDR1 TSWWSYY, CDR2 QGS. The V gene end was trimmed by 0 bases and the J gene end by 1 base; junction bases not matched to a gene: 16. The CDR3 extends over 21 amino acids. CDR3 region: CALGELLPPYWGIDGTDKLIF. CDR3 DNA: TGTGCTCTTGGGGAACTGCTTCCTCCGTACTGGGGGATAGACGGCACCGATAAACTCATCTTT.

The chain recombines TRDV1 with TRDJ1, with D uncertain. CDR3 length: 18 amino acids. Per the germline V gene, CDR1 is TSWWSYY and CDR2 is QGS. The germline V and J ends were trimmed by 2 bases and 2 bases, with 21 bases remaining between them. The CDR3 coding sequence is TGTGCTCTTGGGGAATCTCGACCGGGCCGGGTCTCGACCGATAAACTCATCTTT. Amino acid sequence: CALGESRPGRVSTDKLIF.

This clone has only a few counts. J is TRDJ1 and V is TRDV1, with 9 bases that match TRDD3. CDR1 and CDR2 (germline): TSWWSYY, QGS. The V and J ends lost 4 bases and 2 bases, in that order; junction bases with no gene match: 8. This CDR3 is built from 16 residues. The CDR3 DNA reads as TGTGCTCTTGGGGCCGGGCCGGGGATACGTACCGATAAACTCATCTTT. Translating it yields CALGAGPGIRTDKLIF.